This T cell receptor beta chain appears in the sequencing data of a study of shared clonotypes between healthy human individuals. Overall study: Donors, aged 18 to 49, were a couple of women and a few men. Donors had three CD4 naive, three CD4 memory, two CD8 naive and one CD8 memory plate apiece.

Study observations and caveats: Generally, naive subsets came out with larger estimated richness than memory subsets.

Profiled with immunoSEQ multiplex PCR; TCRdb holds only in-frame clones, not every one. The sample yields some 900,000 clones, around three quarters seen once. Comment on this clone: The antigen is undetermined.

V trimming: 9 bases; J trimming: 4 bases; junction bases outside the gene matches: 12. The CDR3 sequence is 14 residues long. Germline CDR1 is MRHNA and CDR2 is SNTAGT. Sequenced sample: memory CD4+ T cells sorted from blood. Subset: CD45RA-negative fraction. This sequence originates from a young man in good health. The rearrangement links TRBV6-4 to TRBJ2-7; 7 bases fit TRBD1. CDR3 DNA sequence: TGTGCCAGGTTACATGACAGGGTGGTGTACGAGCAGTACTTC. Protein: CARLHDRVVYEQYF.